This T cell receptor (beta chain) derives from a study of blood T cells in healthy people across ages (dated by TCRdb to about 2015). Concerning the study at large: In model experiments, template switching captured about one uniquely barcoded TCR beta cDNA molecule for every two T cells. Donors of different ages were randomly distributed across sequencing lanes to avoid experimental bias. Age-related changes in TCR beta repertoire diversity were measured in the study by deep sequencing normalized with unique cDNA molecular identifiers. Two additional independent replicas of 1 million unique cDNA reads from the same blood draw were analyzed for two donors (one aged 18 to 30 and one aged 80 or older). Four age groups were formed from the donors: young (average 16 years), middle-aged (around 40), aged (62) and long-lived (around 82).

About this clonotype itself: Its antigen is not yet known. One base away there is no much larger clone; base qualities are not given.

CDR1 and CDR2, per the germline V gene, are SGHTA and FQGNSA. Relative to germline, V is missing 5 bases and J is missing 4 bases, with 7 bases of the junction outside any gene match. The CDR3 contains 16 residues, cysteine and phenylalanine counted. Only CDR3 DNA remains: 48 bases, in frame from the first base. The 35 to 40 donors, aged about 6 to 95 years, were systemically healthy Caucasian individuals from Russia. Each donor gave about 9.7 milliliters of peripheral blood, drawn into EDTA-treated Vacutainer tubes. Ficoll-Paque density-gradient centrifugation was used to isolate PBMCs, with at least 6 million per sample. Total RNA, at least 6 micrograms per sample, was extracted from PBMCs with Trizol reagent. Naive CD45RAhigh/CD27high T cell percentages were measured by flow cytometry on a PBMC aliquot from every donor. Beyond this particular receptor, the publication reports: Observed TCR beta diversity per million T cells fell roughly linearly with age, and a significant reduction was already apparent by age about 36. Observed TCR beta diversity correlated strongly with the percentage of naive T cells measured by flow cytometry. Total diversity estimates from one million sequenced T cells were considered lower bounds and underestimates. Because donor CMV infection status was unknown, age-related changes in expanded clonotypes were potentially confounded. Conclusive comparison of naive and antigen-experienced compartments was prevented by the profiling of bulk unsorted PBMCs. Compared with the aged group, the long-lived group had more naive CD4+ T cells, fewer expanded clones and increased TCR diversity, a pattern suggesting age selection.

Receptor amplification or capture employed 5' RACE. The reads were generated on an Illumina HiSeq 2500. The second PCR ran for roughly 7 to 11 cycles and used a J-beta primer mix along with a sample-barcoded 5' primer. Each TCR beta cDNA molecule received a unique molecular identifier from a template-switch 5' adaptor carrying 12 random nucleotides. Each sample yielded at least 3 million CDR3-containing paired-end reads. First-strand cDNA synthesis was performed from all RNA using the Mint cDNA synthesis kit, with priming by a TRBC-specific oligonucleotide. Following uracil-DNA glycosylase treatment, all cDNA underwent a first 18-cycle PCR with the universal primers M1SS and BC2_uni_R. The source study handled its data this way. Normalization of each sample was performed by random selection of 1 million high-quality reads, each carrying a distinct molecular identifier. Instead of being binned into consensus sequences, reads with shared molecular identifiers were discarded. MiTCR, set to a Q25 quality threshold and the strictest error-elimination algorithm, was used for CDR3 identification, clonotype clustering and error correction. A nonparametric unseen species model using Euler transformation provided a lower-bound estimate of total TCR beta diversity. The raw public data were reprocessed by TCRdb itself: fastp quality trimming at Q25, MiXCR clonotype calling, in-frame beta chains only. Entries are consolidated by CDR3 protein sequence, retaining the most common genes and DNA. TCRdb, not the original authors, processed these V and J calls. This sample lists over a million distinct CDR3 sequences; 45% were detected once. Approximately 20% of the sample rests with the top ten.

The chain employs TRBV7-2 and TRBJ2-3; TRBD2 matches 12 bases in the middle. The receptor was derived from a woman in her fifties or sixties in good health. Input material: blood. The DNA sequence reads TGTGCCAGCAGCAGCTTAACTAGCGGGGGGTCAGATACGCAGTATTTT. Its protein reads: CASSSLTSGGSDTQYF.